The rows below give T cell receptor beta chains drawn from one sample of a study of neurological immune-mediated disorders. MiXCR was run by TCRdb on the 5' RACE reads, yielding one entry per CDR3 protein. This sample has more than 30,000 distinct CDR3 sequences, with 10% to 15% found just once. Sequencing used CD4+ T cells from blood. The source is a female donor with HTLV-1-associated myelopathy (HAM/TSP). CDR3s include the opening cysteine and the closing phenylalanine or tryptophan. D genes are given only for firm matches. Where a row states a size, it is once, few, many or the class of an expanded clone; other rows omit it.

clone size: many
V gene: TRBV7-9
J gene: TRBJ2-6
D gene: NA
CDR3 DNA: TGTGCCAGCAGCTTCAGGACAGACTCTGGGGCCAACGTCCTGACTTTC
CDR3 protein: CASSFRTDSGANVLTF

clone size: many
V gene: TRBV20-1
J gene: TRBJ2-2
D gene: NA
CDR3 DNA: TGCAGTGCTAGTGAAGGGGGGACCGGGGAGCTGTTTTTT
CDR3 protein: CSASEGGTGELFF

clone size: NA
V gene: TRBV5-6
J gene: TRBJ1-1
D gene: NA
CDR3 DNA: TGTGCCAGCGCCCCGGACCTCGCCCTGTGGTCTTTATTT
CDR3 protein: CASAPDLALWSLF

clone size: many
V gene: TRBV4-2
J gene: TRBJ2-3
D gene: NA
CDR3 DNA: TGTGCCAGCAGCGTAATACTAGGCACAGATACGCAGTATTTT
CDR3 protein: CASSVILGTDTQYF

clone size: NA
V gene: TRBV2
J gene: TRBJ1-1
D gene: TRBD1
CDR3 DNA: TGTGCCAGCAGAATACAGGGGGGGGACACTGAAGCTTTCTTT
CDR3 protein: CASRIQGGDTEAFF

clone size: many
V gene: TRBV20-1
J gene: TRBJ2-3
D gene: NA
CDR3 DNA: TGCAGTGCTATTCGCCTCGGCGGGGAGGTCACAGATACGCAGTATTTT
CDR3 protein: CSAIRLGGEVTDTQYF

clone size: many
V gene: TRBV4-1
J gene: TRBJ2-1
D gene: NA
CDR3 DNA: TGCGCCAGCAGAGGGGACTTGACCTACAATGAGCAGTTCTTC
CDR3 protein: CASRGDLTYNEQFF

clone size: many
V gene: TRBV29-1
J gene: TRBJ1-1
D gene: TRBD1
CDR3 DNA: TGCAGCGGTGACAGGGTGAACACTGAAGCTTTCTTT
CDR3 protein: CSGDRVNTEAFF

clone size: many
V gene: TRBV6-5
J gene: TRBJ2-7
D gene: NA
CDR3 DNA: TGTGCCAGCGGCCGCTACGAGCAGTACTTC
CDR3 protein: CASGRYEQYF

clone size: many
V gene: TRBV4-1
J gene: TRBJ1-6
D gene: NA
CDR3 DNA: TGCGCCAGCAGCCAAGGAAGGGGCAGGACCAATTCACCCCTCCACTTT
CDR3 protein: CASSQGRGRTNSPLHF

clone size: NA
V gene: TRBV5-1
J gene: TRBJ2-3
D gene: NA
CDR3 DNA: TGCGCCAGCATCTCGGACAGAAGCACAGATACGCAGTATTTT
CDR3 protein: CASISDRSTDTQYF

clone size: many
V gene: TRBV9
J gene: TRBJ2-1
D gene: TRBD2
CDR3 DNA: TGTGCCAGCAGCGTAGGTAGTGGCGGGAGTTTCAATGAGCAGTTCTTC
CDR3 protein: CASSVGSGGSFNEQFF

clone size: many
V gene: TRBV20-1
J gene: TRBJ2-7
D gene: TRBD2
CDR3 DNA: TGCAGTGTCACGGTAGCGGGCTACTACGAGCAGTACTTC
CDR3 protein: CSVTVAGYYEQYF

clone size: many
V gene: TRBV2
J gene: TRBJ2-7
D gene: NA
CDR3 DNA: TGTGCCAGCAGTCCTAACTACGAGCAGTACTTC
CDR3 protein: CASSPNYEQYF

clone size: many
V gene: TRBV21-1
J gene: TRBJ1-5
D gene: NA
CDR3 DNA: TGTGCCAGCAGCAAAGGGATAGTCAAGCCCCAGCATTTT
CDR3 protein: CASSKGIVKPQHF

clone size: NA
V gene: TRBV11-2
J gene: TRBJ2-3
D gene: NA
CDR3 DNA: TGTGCCAGCAGCTTAAGGCGTGATACGCAGTATTTT
CDR3 protein: CASSLRRDTQYF

clone size: many
V gene: TRBV3-1
J gene: TRBJ2-5
D gene: NA
CDR3 DNA: TGTGCCAGCAGCCAAGAGCCGGGGCTCGAGACCCAGTACTTC
CDR3 protein: CASSQEPGLETQYF

clone size: many
V gene: TRBV20-1
J gene: TRBJ2-7
D gene: NA
CDR3 DNA: TGCAGTGCTTCCCTTGGGTCCTACGAGCAGTACTTC
CDR3 protein: CSASLGSYEQYF

clone size: many
V gene: TRBV12-3/TRBV12-4
J gene: TRBJ2-3
D gene: NA
CDR3 DNA: TGTGCCAGCGACCGTCGGGCGCAGGGGGGGCCAGATACGCAGTATTTT
CDR3 protein: CASDRRAQGGPDTQYF

clone size: many
V gene: TRBV2
J gene: TRBJ2-1
D gene: NA
CDR3 DNA: TGTGCCAGCATCCTCCGGGGTGGCAGCAATGAGCAGTTCTTC
CDR3 protein: CASILRGGSNEQFF

clone size: many
V gene: TRBV7-8
J gene: TRBJ2-7
D gene: NA
CDR3 DNA: TGTGCCAGCAGCTCCCTGGACACCTCCTACGAGCAGTACTTC
CDR3 protein: CASSSLDTSYEQYF

clone size: many
V gene: TRBV7-6
J gene: TRBJ2-1
D gene: NA
CDR3 DNA: TGTGCCAGCAGCCCCCGGTTCGACGGGGGCAATGAGCAGTTCTTC
CDR3 protein: CASSPRFDGGNEQFF

clone size: many
V gene: TRBV3-1
J gene: TRBJ2-7
D gene: NA
CDR3 DNA: TGTGCCAGCAGCGTGGACACTTACGAGCAGTACTTC
CDR3 protein: CASSVDTYEQYF

clone size: many
V gene: TRBV20-1
J gene: TRBJ2-7
D gene: TRBD2
CDR3 DNA: TGCAGTGCTAGAATAAGCGGGAGGTTAAACGAGCAGTACTTC
CDR3 protein: CSARISGRLNEQYF

clone size: NA
V gene: TRBV29-1
J gene: TRBJ2-3
D gene: NA
CDR3 DNA: TGCAGCAACCACAGGGGGCTAGCGGGAGCTGATACGCAGTATTTT
CDR3 protein: CSNHRGLAGADTQYF

clone size: many
V gene: TRBV28
J gene: TRBJ2-7
D gene: NA
CDR3 DNA: TGTGCCAGCAGTTTACAGGGTTGGGAGCAGTACTTC
CDR3 protein: CASSLQGWEQYF